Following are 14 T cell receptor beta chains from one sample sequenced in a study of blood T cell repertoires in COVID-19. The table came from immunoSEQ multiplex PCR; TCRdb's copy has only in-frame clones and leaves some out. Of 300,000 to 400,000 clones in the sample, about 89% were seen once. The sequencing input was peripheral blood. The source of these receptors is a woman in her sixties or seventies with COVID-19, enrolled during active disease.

The CDR3, as DNA: TGTGCCAGCAGCCCCCGGCCGGGACTAAAGACAGATACGCAGTATTTT. Its protein product is CASSPRPGLKTDTQYF. This chain joins TRBV7-3 and TRBJ2-3; 7 bases match TRBD2. Germline trimming cut 5 bases from V and 3 bases from J; bases unmatched to any gene: 11. From germline, CDR1 is SGHTA and CDR2 FQGTGA. CDR3 length equals 16 residues.

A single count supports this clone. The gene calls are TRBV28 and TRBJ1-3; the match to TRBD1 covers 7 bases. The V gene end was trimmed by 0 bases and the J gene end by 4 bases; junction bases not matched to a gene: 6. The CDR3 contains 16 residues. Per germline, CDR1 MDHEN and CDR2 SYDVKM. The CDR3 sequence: CASSLWTRDRGNTIYF. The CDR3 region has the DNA TGTGCCAGCAGTTTATGGACCCGGGACAGAGGAAACACCATATATTTT.

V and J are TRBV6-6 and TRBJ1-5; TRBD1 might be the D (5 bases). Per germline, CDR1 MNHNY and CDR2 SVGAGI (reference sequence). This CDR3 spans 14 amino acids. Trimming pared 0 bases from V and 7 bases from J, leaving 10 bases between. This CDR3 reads CASSYSVRAQPQHF. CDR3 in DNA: TGTGCCAGCAGTTACTCGGTCAGGGCGCAGCCCCAGCATTTT.

The CDR3 reads CASSPRASLGANVLTF. The CDR3 coding sequence is TGTGCCAGCAGCCCGCGGGCCTCGCTCGGGGCCAACGTCCTGACTTTC. The V call is TRBV7-9, the J call TRBJ2-6; TRBD2 might be the D (5 bases). Germline CDR1 reads SEHNR; CDR2 reads FQNEAQ (reference sequence). Trimming took 5 bases from V and 4 from J, leaving 15 bases between them. The length of the CDR3 is 16 residues. The complete variable domain, with remaining parts taken from reference TRBV7-9 and TRBJ2-6, reads DTGVSQNPRHKITKRGQNVTFRCDPISEHNRLYWYRQTLGQGPEFLTYFQNEAQLEKSRLLSDRFSAERPKGSFSTLEIQRTEQGDSAMYLCASSPRASLGANVLTFGAGSRLTVL.

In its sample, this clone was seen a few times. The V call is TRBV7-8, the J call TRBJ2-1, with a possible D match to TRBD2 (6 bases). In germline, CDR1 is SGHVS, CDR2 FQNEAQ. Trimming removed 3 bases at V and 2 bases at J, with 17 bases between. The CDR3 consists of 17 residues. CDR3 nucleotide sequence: TGTGCCAGCAGCTTTTCCCCCCCTCGACTAGCCTACAATGAGCAGTTCTTC. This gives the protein CASSFSPPRLAYNEQFF.

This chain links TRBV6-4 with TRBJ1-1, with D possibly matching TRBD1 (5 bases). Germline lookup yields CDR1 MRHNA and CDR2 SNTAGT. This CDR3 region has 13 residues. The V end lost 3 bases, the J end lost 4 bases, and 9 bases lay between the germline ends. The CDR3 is CASSEGLSTEAFF. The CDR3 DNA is TGTGCCAGCAGTGAGGGGCTGAGCACTGAAGCTTTCTTT.

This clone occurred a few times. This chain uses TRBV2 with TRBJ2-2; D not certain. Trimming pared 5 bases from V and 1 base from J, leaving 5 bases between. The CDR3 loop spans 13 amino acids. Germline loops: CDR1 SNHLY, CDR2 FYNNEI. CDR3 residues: CASSRQNTGELFF. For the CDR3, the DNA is TGTGCCAGCAGTCGACAGAACACCGGGGAGCTGTTTTTT.

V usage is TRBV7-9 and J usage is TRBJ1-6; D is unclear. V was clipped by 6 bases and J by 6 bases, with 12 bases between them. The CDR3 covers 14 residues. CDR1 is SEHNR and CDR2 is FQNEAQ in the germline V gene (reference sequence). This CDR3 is CASSPGVANSPLHF. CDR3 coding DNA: TGTGCCAGCAGTCCCGGGGTTGCTAATTCACCCCTCCACTTT.

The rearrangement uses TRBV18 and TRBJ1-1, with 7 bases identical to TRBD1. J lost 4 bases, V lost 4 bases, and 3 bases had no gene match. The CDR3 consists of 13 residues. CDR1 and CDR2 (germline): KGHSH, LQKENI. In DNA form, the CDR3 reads TGTGCCAGCTCACTACAGGGGAGCACTGAAGCTTTCTTT. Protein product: CASSLQGSTEAFF.

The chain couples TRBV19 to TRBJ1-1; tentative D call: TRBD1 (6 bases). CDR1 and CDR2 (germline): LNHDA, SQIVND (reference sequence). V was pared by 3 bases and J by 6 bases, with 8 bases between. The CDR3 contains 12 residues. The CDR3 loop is CASSIRTAEAFF. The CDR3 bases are TGTGCCAGTAGTATTCGGACAGCTGAAGCTTTCTTT.

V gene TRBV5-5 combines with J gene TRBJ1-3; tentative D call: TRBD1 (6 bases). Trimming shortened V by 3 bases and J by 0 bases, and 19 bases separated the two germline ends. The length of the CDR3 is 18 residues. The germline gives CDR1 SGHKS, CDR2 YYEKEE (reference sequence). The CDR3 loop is CASSYRETSMSSGNTIYF. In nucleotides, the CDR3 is TGTGCCAGCAGCTACAGGGAGACCTCGATGAGCTCTGGAAACACCATATATTTT. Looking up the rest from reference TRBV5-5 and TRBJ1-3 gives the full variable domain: DAGVTQSPTHLIKTRGQQVTLRCSPISGHKSVSWYQQVLGQGPQFIFQYYEKEERGRGNFPDRFSARQFPNYSSELNVNALLLGDSALYLCASSYRETSMSSGNTIYFGEGSWLTVV.

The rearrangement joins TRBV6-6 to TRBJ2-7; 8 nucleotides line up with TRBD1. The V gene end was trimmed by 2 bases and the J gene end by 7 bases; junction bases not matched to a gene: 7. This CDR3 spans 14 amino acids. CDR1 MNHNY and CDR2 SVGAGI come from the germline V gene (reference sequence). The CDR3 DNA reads TGTGCCAGCAGTTACGGGACAGGACATGGGGAGCAGTACTTC. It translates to CASSYGTGHGEQYF.

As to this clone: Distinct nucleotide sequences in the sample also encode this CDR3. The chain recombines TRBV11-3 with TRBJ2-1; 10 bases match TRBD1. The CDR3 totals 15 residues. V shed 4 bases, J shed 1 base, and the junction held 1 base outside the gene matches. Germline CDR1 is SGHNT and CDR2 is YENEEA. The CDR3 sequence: CASSSGQGSYNEQFF. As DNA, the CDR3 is TGTGCCAGCAGCTCGGGACAGGGGTCCTACAATGAGCAGTTCTTC. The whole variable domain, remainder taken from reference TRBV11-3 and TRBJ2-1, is EAGVVQSPRYKIIEKKQPVAFWCNPISGHNTLYWYLQNLGQGPELLIRYENEEAVDDSQLPKDRFSAERLKGVDSTLKIQPAELGDSAVYLCASSSGQGSYNEQFFGPGTRLTVL.

The CDR3 DNA reads as TGTGCCAGCAGCCGGACAGTATCTGGAACAGATACGCAGTATTTT. Translated, it gives CASSRTVSGTDTQYF. The rearrangement uses TRBV27 and TRBJ2-3; D possibly corresponds to TRBD1 (6 bases). The CDR3 runs to 15 residues. Germline loops: CDR1 MNHEY, CDR2 SMNVEV (reference sequence). Trimming stripped 6 bases from V and 3 bases from J, with 16 bases between.